Listed below are T cell receptor beta chains from one sample, sequenced in a study of blood T cell repertoires in COVID-19. Produced via immunoSEQ multiplex PCR; TCRdb's table is partial and in-frame only. The data hold a few hundred thousand clones, with 87% observed a single time. Sequences were obtained from PBMCs or T cells enriched from blood (not recorded which). The receptor set was obtained from a woman in her 30s who had recovered from COVID-19. Each CDR3 is given with its conserved first and last residue. Fields, in order: J gene, D gene, V gene, clone size, CDR3 protein, CDR3 DNA. The D gene is left open where the match is weak. Clone size is not always given. Where it is, it says once, few, many or a class for expanded clones.

j_call: TRBJ1-3; d_call: TRBD1; v_call: TRBV29-1; clone_size: NA; cdr3_aa: CSVEDRGNTIYF; cdr3_nt: TGCAGCGTGGAGGACAGGGGAAACACCATATATTTT
j_call: TRBJ1-2; d_call: TRBD1; v_call: TRBV30; clone_size: NA; cdr3_aa: CAWSSGTGKDGYTF; cdr3_nt: TGTGCCTGGAGTTCCGGGACAGGAAAGGATGGCTACACCTTC
j_call: TRBJ1-2; d_call: TRBD1; v_call: TRBV4-3; clone_size: NA; cdr3_aa: CASSQGPTGLYGYTF; cdr3_nt: TGCGCCAGCAGCCAAGGCCCGACAGGGTTGTATGGCTACACCTTC
j_call: TRBJ1-2; d_call: TRBD1; v_call: TRBV18; clone_size: NA; cdr3_aa: CASSPTGAGGYTF; cdr3_nt: TGTGCCAGCTCGCCCACAGGGGCCGGTGGCTACACCTTC
j_call: TRBJ2-3; d_call: TRBD2; v_call: TRBV15; clone_size: few; cdr3_aa: CATSSSLAGGDTQYF; cdr3_nt: TGTGCCACCAGCAGTTCACTAGCGGGAGGGGATACGCAGTATTTT
j_call: TRBJ1-6; d_call: NA; v_call: TRBV12-3/TRBV12-4; clone_size: NA; cdr3_aa: CASSGGNSPLHF; cdr3_nt: TGTGCCAGCTCCGGAGGAAATTCACCCCTCCACTTT
j_call: TRBJ1-1; d_call: NA; v_call: TRBV18; clone_size: NA; cdr3_aa: CASSPRGDEAFF; cdr3_nt: TGTGCCAGCTCACCACGGGGGGATGAAGCTTTCTTT
j_call: TRBJ2-1; d_call: NA; v_call: TRBV4-2; clone_size: NA; cdr3_aa: CASSPGNAPGQFF; cdr3_nt: TGTGCCAGCAGCCCCGGGAATGCCCCAGGGCAGTTCTTC
j_call: TRBJ1-4; d_call: TRBD1; v_call: TRBV5-1; clone_size: NA; cdr3_aa: CASRMGQGNEKLFF; cdr3_nt: TGCGCCAGCAGGATGGGACAGGGGAATGAAAAACTGTTTTTT
j_call: TRBJ1-2; d_call: NA; v_call: TRBV18; clone_size: NA; cdr3_aa: CASSPGRRTYGYTF; cdr3_nt: TGTGCCAGCTCACCGGGCAGGAGGACCTATGGCTACACCTTC
j_call: TRBJ2-5; d_call: NA; v_call: TRBV7-9; clone_size: NA; cdr3_aa: CASSTTGETQYF; cdr3_nt: TGTGCCAGCAGCACCACGGGAGAGACCCAGTACTTC
j_call: TRBJ2-7; d_call: NA; v_call: TRBV6-2/TRBV6-3; clone_size: NA; cdr3_aa: CASSPRLEGVQYF; cdr3_nt: TGTGCCAGCAGTCCCCGCCTCGAGGGCGTGCAGTACTTC
j_call: TRBJ1-5; d_call: NA; v_call: TRBV7-9; clone_size: NA; cdr3_aa: CASSLVQLGQTSNQPQHF; cdr3_nt: TGTGCCAGCAGCTTAGTGCAATTGGGACAAACTAGCAATCAGCCCCAGCATTTT
j_call: TRBJ2-3; d_call: NA; v_call: TRBV24-1; clone_size: NA; cdr3_aa: CATSDTRSTVEGTDTQYF; cdr3_nt: TGTGCCACCAGTGACACCAGAAGTACAGTTGAAGGCACAGATACGCAGTATTTT
j_call: TRBJ1-2; d_call: TRBD1; v_call: TRBV27; clone_size: NA; cdr3_aa: CASRTGGRGYTF; cdr3_nt: TGTGCCAGCAGGACAGGGGGCCGGGGCTACACCTTC
j_call: TRBJ1-2; d_call: NA; v_call: TRBV2; clone_size: NA; cdr3_aa: CASLSETAFNYGYTF; cdr3_nt: TGTGCCAGCCTGTCGGAGACGGCGTTTAACTATGGCTACACCTTC
j_call: TRBJ2-1; d_call: NA; v_call: TRBV11-1; clone_size: NA; cdr3_aa: CASSLEGGNEQFF; cdr3_nt: TGTGCCAGCAGCTTAGAAGGGGGCAATGAGCAGTTCTTC